Detailed here is one T cell receptor beta chain. Its antigen is unknown. Measured with immunoSEQ multiplex PCR; TCRdb has only the in-frame clones, and not every one. The sample has tens of thousands of clones, over 80% seen once. The source of the sample is a study of graft-versus-host responses after intestinal transplantation. About the study: Transplant recipients had multivisceral, liver-intestinal, or isolated intestinal grafts. Tacrolimus plus steroids were given to all recipients for about 3 years, preceded by anti-thymocyte globulin induction.

This CDR3 has 16 residues. V dropped 0 bases and J dropped 0 bases, with 11 bases sitting between them. Germline V lookup: CDR1 SGDLS, CDR2 YYNGEE. Regarding the study as a whole: Among recipient marrow samples, GvH clones were found; some appeared first in ileum or blood.

The chain recombines TRBV9 with TRBJ2-3; D perhaps matches TRBD1 (5 bases). The sequencing here drew on unstimulated CD8+ T cells sorted from spleen or lymph node cells, taken before intestinal transplant. The sequence came from a human donor who received an intestinal transplant. In DNA form, the CDR3 reads TGTGCCAGCAGCGTAGAAACAGGCCATAGCACAGATACGCAGTATTTT. Translation gives CASSVETGHSTDTQYF.